The rows below give T cell receptor beta chains drawn from one sample of a study of graft-versus-host responses after intestinal transplantation. The antigens of these receptors remain unknown. Repertoires were generated with immunoSEQ multiplex PCR, while TCRdb's copy carries only in-frame clones and drops some. The table includes under 100,000 clones, roughly 80% detected once. The sequenced sample was unstimulated CD4+ T cells sorted from spleen or lymph node cells, obtained before intestinal transplant. The receptors derive from a human donor who received an intestinal transplant. Each CDR3 is given with its conserved first and last residue. The D gene is left open where the match is weak. Clone sizes are given selectively: once, few, many, or a class where the clone is expanded.

D | J | V | size | CDR3 | DNA
NA | TRBJ2-1 | TRBV7-7 | NA | CASSLQQGRQFF | TGTGCTAGCAGCTTACAGCAGGGCCGGCAGTTCTTC
TRBD1 | TRBJ1-4 | TRBV5-1 | few | CASRVGGENEKLFF | TGCGCCAGCAGAGTAGGGGGCGAGAATGAAAAACTGTTTTTT
TRBD2 | TRBJ2-5 | TRBV5-1 | NA | CASSLATSGLETQYF | TGCGCCAGCAGCCTGGCTACTAGCGGCCTAGAGACCCAGTACTTC
TRBD1 | TRBJ1-5 | TRBV4-1 | few | CASSQDEAGGFFQPQHF | TGCGCCAGCAGCCAAGATGAGGCAGGGGGGTTTTTTCAGCCCCAGCATTTT
NA | TRBJ2-3 | TRBV9 | NA | CASSVPTDPTDTQYF | TGTGCCAGCAGCGTACCGACAGATCCCACAGATACGCAGTATTTT
TRBD1 | TRBJ2-6 | TRBV5-1 | NA | CASSYRDSHLLSGANVLTF | TGCGCCAGCAGCTATAGGGACAGTCACCTCCTGTCTGGGGCCAACGTCCTGACTTTC
NA | TRBJ2-5 | TRBV19 | NA | CASSIWTEAKTQYF | TGTGCCAGTAGTATTTGGACGGAGGCGAAGACCCAGTACTTC
TRBD1 | TRBJ2-2 | TRBV29-1 | once | CSVGTGTGELFF | TGCAGCGTCGGGACAGGCACCGGGGAGCTGTTTTTT
TRBD1 | TRBJ2-3 | TRBV19 | NA | CASNRWGQGSTDTQYF | TGTGCCAGTAATCGTTGGGGACAGGGAAGCACAGATACGCAGTATTTT
TRBD1 | TRBJ2-2 | TRBV29-1 | NA | CSVARTGDAGELFF | TGCAGCGTTGCCCGGACAGGTGACGCCGGGGAGCTGTTTTTT
NA | TRBJ2-7 | TRBV29-1 | NA | CSVVYGLHTYEQYF | TGCAGCGTTGTCTATGGGCTTCATACCTACGAGCAGTACTTC
TRBD1 | TRBJ1-2 | TRBV6-6 | NA | CASRPTGSNLWYTF | TGTGCCAGCAGACCGACAGGGAGCAACCTTTGGTACACCTTC
TRBD1 | TRBJ2-5 | TRBV5-4 | NA | CASSDGQGRGETQYF | TGTGCCAGCAGCGACGGACAGGGTAGGGGAGAGACCCAGTACTTC
TRBD2 | TRBJ2-1 | TRBV4-1 | NA | CASSQSGTSGLYNEQFF | TGCGCCAGCAGCCAATCCGGGACTAGCGGCCTATACAATGAGCAGTTCTTC
NA | TRBJ2-7 | TRBV28 | NA | CASSLPDRSYEQYF | TGTGCCAGCAGTTTACCAGACAGATCCTACGAGCAGTACTTC
NA | TRBJ1-6 | TRBV5-4 | NA | CASSFAQEEPLHF | TGTGCCAGCAGCTTTGCCCAGGAGGAACCCCTCCACTTT
NA | TRBJ1-4 | TRBV5-1 | NA | CASSPGGAGAVRGNEKLFF | TGCGCCAGCAGCCCCGGTGGGGCAGGGGCGGTTCGGGGTAATGAAAAACTGTTTTTT
NA | TRBJ1-5 | TRBV5-1 | NA | CASSLECYPQHF | TGCGCCAGCAGCTTGGAGTGCTATCCCCAGCATTTT
NA | TRBJ1-5 | TRBV27 | NA | CASRRRDSNQPQHF | TGTGCCAGCAGGAGGCGGGATAGCAATCAGCCCCAGCATTTT
TRBD1 | TRBJ2-1 | TRBV5-4 | NA | CASSLDGTAYNEQFF | TGTGCCAGCAGCTTGGACGGGACAGCCTACAATGAGCAGTTCTTC
NA | TRBJ1-2 | TRBV6-1 | NA | CASRLTGTFYGYTF | TGTGCCAGCAGGCTGACAGGAACCTTCTATGGCTACACCTTC
TRBD1 | TRBJ2-7 | TRBV9 | NA | CASSVGTGRSYEQYF | TGTGCCAGCAGCGTTGGGACAGGGCGGTCCTACGAGCAGTACTTC
TRBD1 | TRBJ1-2 | TRBV28 | NA | CASSLGQGYGYTF | TGTGCCAGCAGTCTGGGACAGGGTTATGGCTACACCTTC
NA | TRBJ1-5 | TRBV2 | NA | CASSSSEDQPQHF | TGTGCCAGCAGCTCCTCCGAGGATCAGCCCCAGCATTTT
NA | TRBJ1-5 | TRBV6-6 | NA | CASTESRQPQHF | TGTGCCAGCACCGAAAGTAGACAGCCCCAGCATTTT
NA | TRBJ2-3 | TRBV6-5 | NA | CASSYGRTDTQYF | TGTGCCAGCAGTTACGGGCGCACAGATACGCAGTATTTT
TRBD2 | TRBJ2-7 | TRBV10-3 | NA | CAISGPQGGPAYEQYF | TGTGCCATCAGTGGACCCCAGGGAGGGCCAGCCTACGAGCAGTACTTC
NA | TRBJ2-7 | TRBV5-1 | NA | CASSEGHTTDEQYF | TGCGCCAGCAGCGAGGGACACACCACCGACGAGCAGTACTTC
TRBD2 | TRBJ2-3 | TRBV29-1 | NA | CSVNSGGTDTQYF | TGCAGCGTAAATAGCGGGGGGACAGATACGCAGTATTTT
NA | TRBJ1-5 | TRBV6-5 | NA | CASSLPYSYNQPQHF | TGTGCCAGCAGCCTACCCTACAGCTACAATCAGCCCCAGCATTTT
NA | TRBJ1-1 | TRBV7-9 | once | CASSRTVNTEAFF | TGTGCCAGCAGCAGGACAGTGAACACTGAAGCTTTCTTT
TRBD1 | TRBJ1-4 | TRBV5-1 | NA | CASSSGLDRADEKLFF | TGCGCCAGCAGCTCCGGACTGGACAGGGCTGATGAAAAACTGTTTTTT
NA | TRBJ1-6 | TRBV6-5 | NA | CASSSGGRTPLHF | TGTGCCAGCAGTTCCGGGGGGCGAACGCCCCTCCACTTT
NA | TRBJ2-7 | TRBV6-6 | NA | CASSYSGPSYEQYF | TGTGCCAGCAGTTACTCTGGCCCCTCCTACGAGCAGTACTTC
NA | TRBJ1-2 | TRBV7-2 | NA | CASSLDLSSNYGYTF | TGTGCCAGCAGCTTAGACCTATCCTCTAACTATGGCTACACCTTC
NA | TRBJ2-2 | TRBV20-1 | NA | CSANRLGELFF | TGCAGTGCAAATCGTTTGGGGGAGCTGTTTTTT
NA | TRBJ2-1 | TRBV5-8 | once | CASSFLASVVEQFF | TGTGCCAGCAGCTTCTTGGCCTCAGTTGTTGAGCAGTTCTTC
TRBD2 | TRBJ2-7 | TRBV10-3 | NA | CAISDSGTIASEQYF | TGTGCCATCAGTGATTCCGGGACTATCGCGAGCGAGCAGTACTTC
NA | TRBJ2-7 | TRBV4-2 | few | CASSQDARSYEQYF | TGTGCCAGCAGCCAAGATGCGAGATCCTACGAGCAGTACTTC
TRBD1 | TRBJ2-7 | TRBV10-1 | NA | CASSPDRARYEQYF | TGCGCCAGCAGTCCCGACAGGGCCCGCTACGAGCAGTACTTC
TRBD2 | TRBJ2-7 | TRBV13 | NA | CASSHWTSGSFSYEQYF | TGTGCCAGCAGCCACTGGACTAGCGGGAGTTTCTCCTACGAGCAGTACTTC
TRBD1 | TRBJ1-2 | TRBV2 | NA | CASRGTGGAWGYTF | TGTGCCAGCAGGGGGACAGGGGGCGCCTGGGGCTACACCTTC
NA | TRBJ1-1 | TRBV11-2 | once | CASSFDRNTEAFF | TGTGCCAGCAGCTTCGACAGGAACACTGAAGCTTTCTTT
TRBD2 | TRBJ2-3 | TRBV5-5 | NA | CASSLQLAGGVGTQYF | TGTGCCAGCAGCTTACAACTAGCGGGAGGGGTGGGTACGCAGTATTTT
TRBD2 | TRBJ2-7 | TRBV5-4 | NA | CASSFGLAGDYEQYF | TGTGCCAGCAGCTTCGGGTTAGCGGGAGACTACGAGCAGTACTTC
TRBD1 | TRBJ1-2 | TRBV27 | once | CASRNRGPNYGYTF | TGTGCCAGCAGGAACAGGGGGCCTAACTATGGCTACACCTTC
TRBD2 | TRBJ2-1 | TRBV7-2 | NA | CASSFWTSEEQFF | TGTGCCAGCAGCTTCTGGACTAGCGAAGAGCAGTTCTTC
TRBD1 | TRBJ2-2 | TRBV5-1 | NA | CASSVQGVGGELFF | TGCGCCAGCAGCGTACAGGGGGTAGGCGGGGAGCTGTTTTTT
NA | TRBJ2-3 | TRBV5-1 | NA | CASSLGSGGKDTQYF | TGCGCCAGCAGCTTGGGGTCTGGGGGGAAAGATACGCAGTATTTT
TRBD2 | TRBJ2-1 | TRBV4-1 | NA | CASSQDRGLAGVSYNEQFF | TGCGCCAGCAGCCAAGATCGTGGACTAGCGGGGGTGTCCTACAATGAGCAGTTCTTC
TRBD1 | TRBJ2-2 | TRBV11-3 | NA | CASSFLQGATGELFF | TGTGCCAGCAGCTTTTTGCAGGGGGCCACCGGGGAGCTGTTTTTT
TRBD2 | TRBJ2-1 | TRBV19 | NA | CASSGVGLAENEQFF | TGTGCCAGTAGTGGTGTTGGACTAGCGGAAAATGAGCAGTTCTTC
NA | TRBJ1-2 | TRBV18 | once | CASSPEKNYGYTF | TGTGCCAGCTCACCAGAGAAGAACTATGGCTACACCTTC
TRBD2 | TRBJ2-3 | TRBV9 | once | CASSVARRGGTDTQYF | TGTGCCAGCAGCGTAGCTCGGCGGGGGGGCACAGATACGCAGTATTTT
TRBD2 | TRBJ2-2 | TRBV9 | NA | CASSVRASGAPGELFF | TGTGCCAGCAGCGTACGGGCTAGCGGGGCTCCCGGGGAGCTGTTTTTT
NA | TRBJ2-7 | TRBV2 | NA | CASTGNEQYF | TGTGCCAGCACCGGGAACGAGCAGTACTTC
NA | TRBJ1-2 | TRBV6-5 | NA | CASSGATGNYGYTF | TGTGCCAGCAGTGGAGCTACAGGGAACTATGGCTACACCTTC
NA | TRBJ2-7 | TRBV28 | NA | CASRGGVPGEQYF | TGTGCCAGCAGGGGAGGAGTCCCGGGGGAGCAGTACTTC
TRBD1 | TRBJ2-1 | TRBV30 | few | CAWSRGTGGQRFF | TGTGCCTGGAGCAGAGGGACAGGGGGCCAGAGGTTCTTC